The sequence of this T cell receptor (beta chain) was determined in a study of blood T cell repertoires in COVID-19. About the study: Sample material is recorded as cDNA or gDNA derived from T cells, B-cell-depleted T cells, or PBMCs.

In the authors' methods: Reference gene primer amplification gave nucleated cell count estimates. Method: immunoSEQ multiplex PCR; TCRdb's copy keeps in-frame clones and lacks some. V and J calls and clone size are as listed in that table; D and trimming were resolved from the DNA. This repertoire shows 250,000 or so clones, roughly 90% found once; its top ten account for less than 0.95%. Germline CDR1 reads LNHDA; CDR2 reads SQIVND (reference sequence). V was pared by 1 base and J by 3 bases, with 7 bases between. CDR3 length: 14 amino acids. The sequenced material came from peripheral blood. The receptor comes from a woman aged 40 to 50 who had recovered from COVID-19. The rearrangement uses TRBV19 and TRBJ2-1, with unresolved D. The CDR3 DNA reads as TGTGCCAGTAGTATAGTGGCTAGCTACAATGAGCAGTTCTTC. This sequence encodes CASSIVASYNEQFF.